The next 8 T cell receptor beta chains were all read from a single sample in a study of CD8 T cells in ankylosing spondylitis. TCRdb fed the 5' RACE reads into MiXCR, producing one record per CDR3 protein. The sample includes around 13,000 distinct CDR3 sequences, 2.5% to 3% seen only once; the top ten take roughly 9%. Material for sequencing was blood, either unsorted or a sorted T cell fraction (not recorded which). These receptors were collected from a male donor with ankylosing spondylitis or in good health (not recorded which).

This clonotype has at least ten counts. The chain has TRBV6-4 and TRBJ1-5; 8 bases map to TRBD1. Trimming removed 8 bases from V and 2 bases from J; junction bases left unmatched: 14. Germline values: CDR1 MRHNA, CDR2 SNTAGT. This CDR3 contains 17 residues. The CDR3 DNA is TGTGCCAGCGATGGGCCAAGAGGACAGGGTGGCAATCAGCCCCAGCATTTT. Translating gives CASDGPRGQGGNQPQHF.

By share, this clonotype counts as medium-sized. CDR3 region: CASGEGNTDTQYF. DNA of the CDR3: TGTGCCAGCGGAGAAGGGAACACAGATACGCAGTATTTT. This rearrangement joins TRBV9 to TRBJ2-3; D remains unclear. The germline gives CDR1 SGDLS, CDR2 YYNGEE. V lost 7 bases to trimming and J lost 2 bases, with 11 bases between them. The CDR3 sequence is 13 residues long.

This clonotype has a count of ten or more. The chain joins TRBV9 to TRBJ1-5; 8 positions match TRBD1. CDR3 length: 15 amino acids. Germline values: CDR1 SGDLS, CDR2 YYNGEE. J was trimmed by 5 bases and V by 3 bases; bases with no gene match: 7. The CDR3 bases are TGTGCCAGCAGCGGAGGACAGGGAACGGATCAGCCCCAGCATTTT. Translated: CASSGGQGTDQPQHF.

This clonotype was observed many times. This sequence joins TRBV9 and TRBJ2-7, with 13 nucleotides matching TRBD2. The V gene end was trimmed by 6 bases and the J gene end by 6 bases; junction bases not matched to a gene: 15. The V gene's germline CDR1 is SGDLS and CDR2 YYNGEE. This CDR3 region has 17 residues. The CDR3 sequence: CASKRGLAGSGTAEQYF. The CDR3 nucleotides read TGTGCCAGCAAGAGGGGACTAGCGGGATCGGGGACCGCCGAGCAGTACTTC.

This clonotype appeared many times. CDR3 DNA: TGTGCCAGCAGCGTAGTCGGCGGGAGGCCCTACAATGAGCAGTTCTTC. Translation gives CASSVVGGRPYNEQFF. The chain joins TRBV9 to TRBJ2-1; TRBD2 matches at 8 bases. This CDR3 comprises 16 residues. Germline CDR1 and CDR2: SGDLS and YYNGEE. The trim removed 0 bases at V and 2 bases at J, leaving 4 bases unmatched. Full variable domain (outside the CDR3, taken from reference TRBV9 and TRBJ2-1): DSGVTQTPKHLITATGQRVTLRCSPRSGDLSVYWYQQSLDQGLQFLIQYYNGEERAKGNILERFSAQQFPDLHSELNLSSLELGDSALYFCASSVVGGRPYNEQFFGPGTRLTVL.

This clonotype was seen repeatedly, ten times or more. This chain links TRBV9 with TRBJ1-2; 7 bases are a match to TRBD1. The CDR3 contains 15 residues. CDR1 SGDLS and CDR2 YYNGEE come from the germline V gene. The ends lost 0 bases at V and 3 bases at J; junction bases unmatched: 5. DNA of the CDR3: TGTGCCAGCAGCGTAGAAGCAGGGGGATACTATGGCTACACCTTC. This translates into CASSVEAGGYYGYTF. The complete variable domain, with remaining parts taken from reference TRBV9 and TRBJ1-2, reads DSGVTQTPKHLITATGQRVTLRCSPRSGDLSVYWYQQSLDQGLQFLIQYYNGEERAKGNILERFSAQQFPDLHSELNLSSLELGDSALYFCASSVEAGGYYGYTFGSGTRLTVV.

This clonotype has a count of ten or more. The chain employs TRBV9 and TRBJ2-1; the match to TRBD2 covers 8 bases. Looked up from germline, CDR1 is SGDLS and CDR2 is YYNGEE. The CDR3 totals 16 residues. After removal of 4 bases from V and 5 bases from J, the junction contained 11 bases not matched to a gene. The CDR3 nucleotides are TGTGCCAGCAGCTTATCTAGCGGGTCAGCCCACAATGAGCAGTTCTTC. As protein: CASSLSSGSAHNEQFF.

This clonotype was observed many times. This chain uses TRBV9 with TRBJ1-2; a possible D gene is TRBD1 (6 bases). Trimming removed 0 bases from V and 4 bases from J, with 10 bases in between. The germline gives CDR1 SGDLS, CDR2 YYNGEE. The CDR3 sequence is 14 residues long. The DNA of the CDR3 is TGTGCCAGCAGCGTAGGACAGGTCTCCTATGGCTACACCTTC. It yields the protein CASSVGQVSYGYTF.